This T cell receptor beta chain was identified in a study of blood T cell repertoires in COVID-19. Clones were read by immunoSEQ multiplex PCR, and TCRdb kept only the in-frame ones, dropping some. The sample yields some 270,000 clones, around 89% seen once. From germline, CDR1 is SNHLY and CDR2 FYNNEI. The CDR3 length is 15 residues. V shed 3 bases and J 7 bases; nucleotides not matched to a gene: 5. The chain combines TRBV2 with TRBJ1-5; 11 positions match TRBD1. The material sequenced was PBMCs or T cells enriched from blood (not recorded which). The origin of this receptor is a woman aged 25 to 39 with acute COVID-19. The CDR3 spells CASSEGQGGTQPQHF. CDR3 sequence (DNA): TGTGCCAGCAGTGAGGGACAGGGGGGAACCCAGCCCCAGCATTTT.